The clone carrying this T cell receptor (beta chain) came up a few times. Its antigen is not identified. The data were obtained in a study of cytomegalovirus exposure and HLA in healthy donors. Study outcomes and limitations: Information on immune exposure was restricted to one variable (CMV serostatus).

Amplification used 60 Vbeta primers and 13 Jbeta primers. Sequencing was performed with immunoSEQ multiplex PCR; in TCRdb, only in-frame clones are kept and a portion is missing. The sample holds about 99,000 clones, around three quarters seen once. Trimming took off 0 bases at V and 0 bases at J, with 11 bases between the two ends. CDR1 is GTSNPN, CDR2 SVGIG, per germline (reference sequence). The CDR3 spans 15 residues. The material sequenced was PBMCs. The TCR sequence derives from a male donor in good health and CMV-seropositive. This chain uses TRBV30 with TRBJ1-1; possibly TRBD1 for D (5 bases). Here the CDR3 reads CAWSVTGTMNTEAFF. CDR3 DNA sequence: TGTGCCTGGAGTGTAACAGGCACCATGAACACTGAAGCTTTCTTT.